Below, 20 T cell receptor beta chains from the same sample are listed, as sequenced in a study of cytomegalovirus exposure and HLA in healthy donors. PCR employed 60 Vbeta and 13 Jbeta primers. Using immunoSEQ multiplex PCR, the repertoire was profiled, and TCRdb retains in-frame clones only, with some absent. The sample holds 150,000 to 200,000 clones, approximately 80% seen once. The sample consisted of PBMCs. The source of these receptors is a boy between 2 and 10 years old in good health and CMV-seronegative.

Details on this clone: The same CDR3 can be traced to other DNA sequences in this sample. This chain links TRBV9 with TRBJ2-3; D is unclear. Germline CDR1 and CDR2: SGDLS and YYNGEE. The V and J ends lost 2 bases and 2 bases respectively, with 6 bases between them. The CDR3 is made up of 13 amino acids. CDR3 residues: CASSVAPTDTQYF. As DNA, the CDR3 is TGTGCCAGCAGCGTGGCCCCCACAGATACGCAGTATTTT.

This chain uses TRBV7-3 with TRBJ2-3; 7 bases map to TRBD2. The germline gives CDR1 SGHTA, CDR2 FQGTGA. CDR3 length: 15 residues. V gave up 9 bases and J gave up 2 bases; unmatched junction bases: 11. CDR3 nucleotide sequence: TGTGCCAGTCGAGCGGGACCTCATGACACAGATACGCAGTATTTT. This gives the protein CASRAGPHDTDTQYF.

The rearrangement uses TRBV7-9 and TRBJ1-6; D is perhaps TRBD1 (5 bases). With 1 base removed from V and 3 bases from J, the gap between germline ends came to 13 bases. Germline lookup yields CDR1 SEHNR and CDR2 FQNEAQ (reference sequence). The CDR3 has 17 amino acids. CDR3 coding DNA: TGTGCCAGCAGCTTAGGGCCCGGGGGGGACTATAATTCACCCCTCCACTTT. Protein: CASSLGPGGDYNSPLHF.

The chain couples TRBV27 to TRBJ2-5; 7 nucleotides match TRBD1. The J call may be incorrect, as the DNA end agrees better with TRBJ2-7. This CDR3 comprises 14 residues. From germline, CDR1 is MNHEY and CDR2 SMNVEV (reference sequence). Here the CDR3 DNA reads TGTGCCAGCAGTCCAATCGACAGGGTCTACGAGCAGTACTTC. Translating gives CASSPIDRVYEQYF.

This chain uses TRBV5-1 with TRBJ2-1; D may be TRBD1 (5 bases). The CDR3 length is 14 residues. Germline assignment: CDR1 SGHRS and CDR2 YFSETQ. Trimming took 4 bases from V and 4 from J, leaving 12 bases between them. DNA for the CDR3: TGCGCCAGCAGCCAGGGTTCCCCTTACAATGAGCAGTTCTTC. Its translation: CASSQGSPYNEQFF.

The chain uses TRBV9 and TRBJ2-3; possible D gene TRBD2, 7 bases. This CDR3 contains 14 residues. The germline V and J ends were trimmed by 5 bases and 6 bases, with 16 bases remaining between them. Per the germline V gene, CDR1 is SGDLS and CDR2 is YYNGEE. CDR3 nucleotides: TGTGCCAGCAGTGAGGGGGGGGTGGCGGATACGCAGTATTTT. It codes for CASSEGGVADTQYF. The whole variable domain, remainder taken from reference TRBV9 and TRBJ2-3, is DSGVTQTPKHLITATGQRVTLRCSPRSGDLSVYWYQQSLDQGLQFLIQYYNGEERAKGNILERFSAQQFPDLHSELNLSSLELGDSALYFCASSEGGVADTQYFGPGTRLTVL.

The chain recombines TRBV4-2 with TRBJ1-5; TRBD1 is a possible D gene (5 bases). The V end lost 1 base, the J end lost 4 bases, and 14 bases lay between the germline ends. This CDR3 comprises 16 residues. Per germline, CDR1 LGHNA and CDR2 YNFKEQ. CDR3 amino acids: CASSQVGYQGNQPQHF. The CDR3 DNA reads as TGTGCCAGCAGCCAAGTCGGGTACCAGGGAAATCAGCCCCAGCATTTT.

The chain uses TRBV29-1 and TRBJ2-1, with 10 bases identical to TRBD1. V lost 7 bases to trimming and J lost 5 bases; unmatched junction nucleotides: 8. This CDR3 spans 14 amino acids. Germline V lookup: CDR1 SQVTM, CDR2 ANQGSEA. The CDR3 nucleotides are TGCAGCGCATCGACCGGGACAGGGGACAATGAGCAGTTCTTC. Its protein is CSASTGTGDNEQFF.

V is TRBV30 and J is TRBJ1-1; D remains ambiguous. The V end lost 5 bases, the J end lost 4 bases, and 14 bases lay between the germline ends. In germline, CDR1 is GTSNPN, CDR2 SVGIG (reference sequence). This CDR3 has 13 amino acids. This chain's CDR3 is CAWYSGLSTEAFF. The CDR3, as DNA: TGTGCCTGGTACAGCGGTCTTAGCACTGAAGCTTTCTTT.

The rearrangement joins TRBV7-9 to TRBJ2-7; 9 nucleotides line up with TRBD1. Germline assignment: CDR1 SEHNR and CDR2 FQNEAQ (reference sequence). V shed 5 bases, J shed 2 bases, and the junction held 7 bases outside the gene matches. This CDR3 is 15 amino acids long. CDR3 sequence: CASSTTDRGTYEQYF. The CDR3 nucleotides are TGTGCCAGCAGCACAACGGACAGGGGTACCTACGAGCAGTACTTC.

V is TRBV2 and J is TRBJ2-1; TRBD1 agrees at 8 bases. This CDR3 spans 15 amino acids. CDR1 is SNHLY, CDR2 FYNNEI, per germline. Trimming removed 4 bases from V and 5 bases from J; junction bases left unmatched: 7. The CDR3 here is CASSVSGQGNNEQFF. The CDR3 DNA sequence: TGTGCCAGCAGTGTATCAGGACAGGGTAACAATGAGCAGTTCTTC. The whole variable domain, remainder taken from reference TRBV2 and TRBJ2-1, is EPEVTQTPSHQVTQMGQEVILRCVPISNHLYFYWYRQILGQKVEFLVSFYNNEISEKSEIFDDQFSVERPDGSNFTLKIRSTKLEDSAMYFCASSVSGQGNNEQFFGPGTRLTVL.

This clone has a single count. The rearrangement uses TRBV7-9 and TRBJ2-5; 10 nucleotides align to TRBD1. The germline V gene encodes CDR1 SEHNR and CDR2 FQNEAQ (reference sequence). This CDR3 region has 16 residues. The junction had 10 bases not matched to a gene; V was cut back by 5 bases and J by 4 bases. This CDR3 is CASSTIRQGAGETQYF. In DNA, the CDR3 is TGTGCCAGCAGCACTATCCGACAGGGGGCAGGAGAGACCCAGTACTTC. Full variable domain (rest looked up from reference TRBV7-9 and TRBJ2-5): DTGVSQNPRHKITKRGQNVTFRCDPISEHNRLYWYRQTLGQGPEFLTYFQNEAQLEKSRLLSDRFSAERPKGSFSTLEIQRTEQGDSAMYLCASSTIRQGAGETQYFGPGTRLLVL.

The chain uses TRBV2 and TRBJ2-3; D might be TRBD2 (6 bases). CDR3 length equals 13 residues. CDR1 and CDR2 (germline): SNHLY, FYNNEI. Deletions cut 4 bases from V and 1 base from J, with 6 bases between. CDR3 in amino acids: CASSAGGTDTQYF. DNA of the CDR3: TGTGCCAGCAGTGCGGGGGGCACAGATACGCAGTATTTT.

The rearrangement joins TRBV6-6 to TRBJ2-1, with 10 bases matching TRBD2. J gave up 7 bases and V 5 bases, and 8 bases lay outside the gene matches. The CDR3 contains 15 residues. Germline CDR1 and CDR2: MNHNY and SVGAGI (reference sequence). The CDR3 region has the DNA TGTGCCAGCAGTCTATTAGCGGGGGGAAGAAATGAGCAGTTCTTC. Its protein is CASSLLAGGRNEQFF.

The chain has TRBV11-2 and TRBJ2-7, with D perhaps matching TRBD2 (7 bases). V lost 1 base and J lost 2, with 18 bases in between. The CDR3 has 17 amino acids. Per the germline V gene, CDR1 is SGHAT and CDR2 is FQNNGV. The CDR3, as DNA: TGTGCCAGCAGCTTAGCGGGGCAGAGGGGGGGTACCTACGAGCAGTACTTC. It codes for CASSLAGQRGGTYEQYF.

This rearrangement joins TRBV16 to TRBJ2-7; 14 nucleotides match TRBD2. This CDR3 is built from 17 residues. The ends lost 4 bases at V and 4 bases at J; junction bases unmatched: 9. Per the germline V gene, CDR1 is KGHSY and CDR2 is FQNENV. CDR3 nucleotide sequence: TGTGCCAGCAGCCCTCCCGTGGGACTAGCGGGGGTTTACGAGCAGTACTTC. Protein product: CASSPPVGLAGVYEQYF.

The gene calls are TRBV29-1 and TRBJ1-1, with 8 bases identical to TRBD1. Germline-derived CDR1 and CDR2 are SQVTM and ANQGSEA. The CDR3 spans 12 residues. V gave up 6 bases and J gave up 5 bases; unmatched junction bases: 5. The DNA for the CDR3 is TGCAGCGTAGGACAGGGAAGTACTGAAGCTTTCTTT. Its protein product is CSVGQGSTEAFF. The full variable domain, its missing parts supplied by reference TRBV29-1 and TRBJ1-1, is SAVISQKPSRDICQRGTSLTIQCQVDSQVTMMFWYRQQPGQSLTLIATANQGSEATYESGFVIDKFPISRPNLTFSTLTVSNMSPEDSSIYLCSVGQGSTEAFFGQGTRLTVV.

The rearrangement joins TRBV20-1 to TRBJ2-1, with 7 bases identical to TRBD2. The germline gives CDR1 DFQATT, CDR2 SNEGSKA (reference sequence). CDR3 length: 11 residues. Losses at the gene ends were 5 bases for V and 14 bases for J; bases not matched to a gene: 9. The CDR3 DNA is TGCAGTGCTCGACACGTGCGGGGGAAGTTCTTC. Translated, it gives CSARHVRGKFF.

This clone was counted only a few times. The chain uses TRBV7-9 and TRBJ2-2, with TRBD1 matching 8 bases. The CDR3 is 13 amino acids. Germline trimming cut 4 bases from V and 6 bases from J; bases unmatched to any gene: 1. Germline loops: CDR1 SEHNR, CDR2 FQNEAQ (reference sequence). Here the CDR3 DNA reads TGTGCCAGCAGCTCAGGGGGCCCCGGGGAGCTGTTTTTT. Translating gives CASSSGGPGELFF.

The V and J genes are TRBV7-3 and TRBJ1-1; the D is unclear. The CDR3 spans 12 residues. Germline V gives CDR1 SGHTA, CDR2 FQGTGA. Between the trimmed V and J ends, which lost 1 base and 8 bases, there was a span of 8 bases. CDR3 loop: CASSLNSGEAFF. In nucleotides, the CDR3 is TGTGCCAGCAGCTTAAATTCGGGGGAAGCTTTCTTT.